This TCR beta chain was captured in a study of T cell responses to AZD1222 COVID-19 vaccine. For the study at large: Both about-4-week and about-12-week second-dose recipients were combined.

Concerning this clone itself: Its specificity is unknown.

Produced via immunoSEQ multiplex PCR; TCRdb's table is partial and in-frame only. The sample holds more than 250,000 clones, 93% seen once. General observations from the study: Nearly half of spike-specific TCRs reportedly go after variant regions that carry no mutations. Once two AZD1222 doses were given, Spike-specific TCR breadth and depth went up.

Material: peripheral blood, obtained on day 0 of AZD1222 vaccination. The sequence was obtained from an adult in good health.

The chain's CDR3 is CASSPGRAKNIQYF. The CDR3 DNA reads as TGTGCCAGCTCACCAGGCAGGGCCAAAAACATTCAGTACTTC. V usage is TRBV18 and J usage is TRBJ2-4; D unresolved. Trimming stripped 2 bases from V and 1 base from J, with 6 bases between. This CDR3 contains 14 residues. Germline CDR1 and CDR2: KGHSH and LQKENI. Full variable domain (outside the CDR3, taken from reference TRBV18 and TRBJ2-4): NAGVMQNPRHLVRRRGQEARLRCSPMKGHSHVYWYRQLPEEGLKFMVYLQKENIIDESGMPKERFSAEFPKEGPSILRIQQVVRGDSAAYFCASSPGRAKNIQYFGAGTRLSVL.